These 23 T cell receptor beta chains were sequenced from one sample in a study of T cell clones after liver transplantation. Assay used: immunoSEQ multiplex PCR; TCRdb lists only in-frame clones, some missing. The sample shows about 9,900 clones, over 60% of them seen only once. This specimen was CD8+ T cells from blood, taken before liver transplant. All receptors derive from a human donor who received a liver transplant.

This clone was seen a handful of times. The CDR3 DNA is TGTGCCAGCAGTGAAAGTCACGAAAGTAGTGGCTACACCTTC. This codes for CASSESHESSGYTF. This chain connects TRBV6-1 to TRBJ1-2; no clear D. V was clipped by 2 bases and J by 7 bases, with 14 bases between them. Germline values: CDR1 MNHNS, CDR2 SASEGT. The length of the CDR3 is 14 residues.

V is TRBV5-6 and J is TRBJ2-7; D is ambiguous. The V and J ends lost 4 bases and 3 bases respectively, with 14 bases between them. This CDR3 spans 14 amino acids. The germline V gene has CDR1 SGHDT and CDR2 YYEEEE. CDR3 loop: CASSPHGSGYEQYF. The CDR3 bases are TGTGCCAGCAGCCCGCACGGTTCCGGCTACGAGCAGTACTTC. The variable domain in full, with the rest retrieved from reference TRBV5-6 and TRBJ2-7, is DAGVTQSPTHLIKTRGQQVTLRCSPKSGHDTVSWYQQALGQGPQFIFQYYEEEERQRGNFPDRFSGHQFPNYSSELNVNALLLGDSALYLCASSPHGSGYEQYFGPGTRLTVT.

The chain carries TRBV29-1 and TRBJ2-7; possible D gene TRBD2, 6 bases. Trimming cost V 6 bases and J 4 bases, with 13 bases left between them. The CDR3 runs 12 residues. Germline-derived CDR1 and CDR2 are SQVTM and ANQGSEA. CDR3 sequence reads: CSVPGLGYEQYF. CDR3 nucleotides: TGCAGCGTCCCGGGACTGGGATACGAGCAGTACTTC.

The chain combines TRBV7-9 with TRBJ1-4; a weak D match, TRBD1 (6 bases). The V end was cut by 0 bases, the J end by 3 bases, with 14 bases between. Germline assignment: CDR1 SEHNR and CDR2 FQNEAQ (reference sequence). The CDR3 extends over 17 amino acids. The CDR3 loop is CASSLAWGLSANEKLFF. The CDR3 nucleotides are TGTGCCAGCAGCTTAGCTTGGGGGCTTTCAGCTAATGAAAAACTGTTTTTT.

V and J are TRBV19 and TRBJ2-2; D gene unclear. Germline values: CDR1 LNHDA, CDR2 SQIVND (reference sequence). The CDR3 has 11 amino acids. The V and J ends lost 5 bases and 8 bases respectively, with 6 bases between them. The chain's CDR3 is CASSGSGELFF. DNA for the CDR3: TGTGCCAGTAGTGGCTCTGGGGAGCTGTTTTTT.

V usage is TRBV2 and J usage is TRBJ1-1, with D tentatively TRBD1 (5 bases). The germline V gene has CDR1 SNHLY and CDR2 FYNNEI. This CDR3 has 14 residues. Trimming removed 4 bases at V and 3 bases at J, with 12 bases between. The CDR3: CASSVVRDHTEAFF. For the CDR3, the DNA is TGTGCCAGCAGTGTGGTCAGGGACCACACTGAAGCTTTCTTT. Drawing the rest from reference TRBV2 and TRBJ1-1, the complete variable domain is EPEVTQTPSHQVTQMGQEVILRCVPISNHLYFYWYRQILGQKVEFLVSFYNNEISEKSEIFDDQFSVERPDGSNFTLKIRSTKLEDSAMYFCASSVVRDHTEAFFGQGTRLTVV.

The gene calls are TRBV10-3 and TRBJ1-3; the D gene is possibly TRBD1 (6 bases). Trimming took 3 bases from V and 4 from J, leaving 10 bases between them. The CDR3 is 14 residues long. Germline loops: CDR1 ENHRY, CDR2 SYGVKD. CDR3 bases: TGTGCCATCAGTGAAGGGGGTGCAGGAAACACCATATATTTT. Its translation is CAISEGGAGNTIYF.

The CDR3: CASSFSPQVPNTEAFF. CDR3 sequence (DNA): TGTGCCAGCAGCTTTTCTCCTCAGGTCCCGAACACTGAAGCTTTCTTT. The genes are TRBV13 and TRBJ1-1, with unresolved D. The CDR3 is made up of 16 amino acids. V shed 3 bases and J shed 1 base, with 15 bases lying between them. Per the germline V gene, CDR1 is PRHDT and CDR2 is FYEKMQ (reference sequence).

The chain couples TRBV7-9 to TRBJ2-7, with 8 bases identical to TRBD2. The CDR3 consists of 12 residues. Trimming removed 7 bases from V and 3 bases from J; junction bases left unmatched: 2. Germline CDR1 reads SEHNR; CDR2 reads FQNEAQ (reference sequence). The CDR3 DNA sequence: TGTGCCAGCACGGGGGGGAACTACGAGCAGTACTTC. Its protein is CASTGGNYEQYF.

The V call is TRBV7-9, the J call TRBJ2-1; 11 bases match TRBD2. The CDR3 sequence is 16 residues long. The V segment lost 5 bases and the J segment 5 bases; nucleotides outside the gene matches: 8. Germline V lookup: CDR1 SEHNR, CDR2 FQNEAQ (reference sequence). CDR3 in DNA: TGTGCCAGCAGCCCCGTACTAGCGGGAGACGACAATGAGCAGTTCTTC. This translates into CASSPVLAGDDNEQFF. The full variable domain, in which reference TRBV7-9 and TRBJ2-1 provide the parts outside the CDR3, is DTGVSQNPRHKITKRGQNVTFRCDPISEHNRLYWYRQTLGQGPEFLTYFQNEAQLEKSRLLSDRFSAERPKGSFSTLEIQRTEQGDSAMYLCASSPVLAGDDNEQFFGPGTRLTVL.

The chain recombines TRBV27 with TRBJ2-7; TRBD1 aligns across 7 bases. V shed 3 bases and J 2 bases; nucleotides not matched to a gene: 1. The CDR3 has 13 residues. Germline CDR1 and CDR2: MNHEY and SMNVEV (reference sequence). CDR3 residues: CASSLGQTYEQYF. CDR3 in DNA: TGTGCCAGCAGTTTGGGACAGACCTACGAGCAGTACTTC.

This clone was detected only a few times. The chain couples TRBV7-9 to TRBJ1-5; D unresolved. Trimming shortened V by 1 base and J by 2 bases, and 6 bases separated the two germline ends. Per germline, CDR1 SEHNR and CDR2 FQNEAQ (reference sequence). The length of the CDR3 is 14 residues. CDR3: CASSLGMGNQPQHF. In DNA form, the CDR3 reads TGTGCCAGCAGCTTAGGCATGGGCAATCAGCCCCAGCATTTT.

V gene TRBV6-1 combines with J gene TRBJ2-6; perhaps TRBD1 as D (5 bases). Looked up from germline, CDR1 is MNHNS and CDR2 is SASEGT. CDR3 length: 15 residues. The V end was cut by 2 bases, the J end by 0 bases, with 5 bases between. The CDR3 is CASSEQGSGANVLTF. DNA for the CDR3: TGTGCCAGCAGTGAACAGGGCTCTGGGGCCAACGTCCTGACTTTC.

DNA for the CDR3: TGCACCAGCAGCCAACTAGCAGGAGTCCACGAGCAGTACTTC. Translated, it gives CTSSQLAGVHEQYF. The chain recombines TRBV1 with TRBJ2-7; the table's D call TRBD2 went unverified against the DNA. TRBV1 is deemed a pseudogene. The CDR3 has 14 residues.

This sequence joins TRBV10-3 and TRBJ2-3; 7 positions agree with TRBD2. Germline assignment: CDR1 ENHRY and CDR2 SYGVKD. Losses at the gene ends were 5 bases for V and 4 bases for J; bases not matched to a gene: 6. CDR3 length: 14 amino acids. CDR3 sequence: CAISNAGASDTQYF. Here the CDR3 DNA reads TGTGCCATCAGTAATGCGGGAGCGTCAGATACGCAGTATTTT.

J is TRBJ1-2 and V is TRBV13; D might be TRBD1 (5 bases). The CDR3 has 14 residues. V was pared by 1 base and J by 3 bases, with 9 bases between. The germline V gene has CDR1 PRHDT and CDR2 FYEKMQ (reference sequence). The chain's CDR3 is CASSLDPGDYGYTF. CDR3 DNA sequence: TGTGCCAGCAGCTTAGACCCGGGGGACTATGGCTACACCTTC.

This clone was detected only once. The chain employs TRBV7-7 and TRBJ2-7; D possibly corresponds to TRBD1 (6 bases). The CDR3 is 13 residues long. The germline V gene encodes CDR1 SSHAT and CDR2 FNYEAQ (reference sequence). V was clipped by 1 base and J by 6 bases, with 10 bases between them. This chain's CDR3 is CASSLVGGSEQYF. The CDR3 DNA follows: TGTGCCAGCAGCTTAGTAGGGGGAAGCGAGCAGTACTTC.

This clone was recorded only once. The chain carries TRBV28 and TRBJ2-7, with TRBD2 matching over 8 bases. Germline V lookup: CDR1 MDHEN, CDR2 SYDVKM. The CDR3 is made up of 14 amino acids. V lost 11 bases, J lost 4 bases, and 13 bases stayed unmatched. CDR3 region: CAGGGGSGRYEQYF. CDR3 DNA: TGTGCCGGCGGGGGAGGGAGCGGGAGATACGAGCAGTACTTC.

This chain links TRBV6-5 with TRBJ1-1; 7 positions agree with TRBD1. Per the germline V gene, CDR1 is MNHEY and CDR2 is SVGAGI. The J segment lost 4 bases and the V segment lost 6 bases, leaving 5 bases of the junction unmatched. The CDR3 extends over 13 amino acids. The CDR3 DNA is TGTGCCAGCAGCCTGGACAGGTCCACTGAAGCTTTCTTT. Its translation: CASSLDRSTEAFF.

The J gene is TRBJ2-7, the V gene TRBV7-2; possibly TRBD1 for D (5 bases). CDR1 and CDR2 from the germline V gene are SGHTA and FQGNSA. With 2 bases removed from V and 3 bases from J, the gap between germline ends came to 11 bases. The CDR3 has 14 residues. The CDR3: CASSLWARDYEQYF. The CDR3 DNA reads TGTGCCAGCAGCTTATGGGCCAGGGACTACGAGCAGTACTTC.

The chain couples TRBV5-4 to TRBJ2-7; D may match TRBD1 or TRBD2 (5 bases each). The V gene's germline CDR1 is SGHNT and CDR2 YYREEE (reference sequence). The CDR3 consists of 11 residues. V lost 4 bases and J lost 7, with 9 bases in between. The CDR3 sequence: CASSGGLEQYF. The CDR3 nucleotides are TGTGCCAGCAGCGGGGGTTTGGAGCAGTACTTC.

The chain employs TRBV28 and TRBJ1-1; D might be TRBD1 (5 bases). The germline CDR1 and CDR2 sequences are MDHEN and SYDVKM. The CDR3 is 15 amino acids. Trimming took off 7 bases at V and 1 base at J, with 16 bases between the two ends. DNA of the CDR3: TGTGCCAGCACTCCCCGGGGGAGACAGAACACTGAAGCTTTCTTT. Translated, it gives CASTPRGRQNTEAFF. Full variable domain (remainder filled in from reference TRBV28 and TRBJ1-1): DVKVTQSSRYLVKRTGEKVFLECVQDMDHENMFWYRQDPGLGLRLIYFSYDVKMKEKGDIPEGYSVSREKKERFSLILESASTNQTSMYLCASTPRGRQNTEAFFGQGTRLTVV.

The chain uses TRBV11-3 and TRBJ2-1; D tentatively reads TRBD1 or TRBD2 (6 bases each). V gave up 3 bases and J gave up 3 bases, with 9 bases separating them. Per the germline V gene, CDR1 is SGHNT and CDR2 is YENEEA. The CDR3 has 14 amino acids. The CDR3 DNA reads TGTGCCAGCAGCTTGGGGGGCGGCTACAATGAGCAGTTCTTC. Residues: CASSLGGGYNEQFF.